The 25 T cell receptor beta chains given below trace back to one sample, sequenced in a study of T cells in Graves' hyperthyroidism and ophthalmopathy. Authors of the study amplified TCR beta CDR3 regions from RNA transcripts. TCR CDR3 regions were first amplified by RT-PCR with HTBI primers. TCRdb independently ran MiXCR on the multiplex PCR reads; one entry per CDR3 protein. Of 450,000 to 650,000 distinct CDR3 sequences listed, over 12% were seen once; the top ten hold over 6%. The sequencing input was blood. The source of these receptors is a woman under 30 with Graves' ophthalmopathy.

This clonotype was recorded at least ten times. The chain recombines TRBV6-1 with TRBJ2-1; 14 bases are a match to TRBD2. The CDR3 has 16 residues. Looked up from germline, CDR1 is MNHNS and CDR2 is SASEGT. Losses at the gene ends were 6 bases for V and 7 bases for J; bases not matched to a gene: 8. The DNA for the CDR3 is TGTGCCAGCAGATCTGGGACTAGCGGGAGTGGGAATGAGCAGTTCTTC. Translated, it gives CASRSGTSGSGNEQFF.

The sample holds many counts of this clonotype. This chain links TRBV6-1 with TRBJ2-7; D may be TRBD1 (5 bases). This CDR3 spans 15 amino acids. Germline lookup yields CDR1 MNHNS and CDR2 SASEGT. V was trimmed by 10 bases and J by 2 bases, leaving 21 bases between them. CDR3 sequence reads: CATNYGGRAPYEQYF. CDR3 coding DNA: TGTGCCACCAACTATGGCGGCAGGGCACCCTACGAGCAGTACTTC.

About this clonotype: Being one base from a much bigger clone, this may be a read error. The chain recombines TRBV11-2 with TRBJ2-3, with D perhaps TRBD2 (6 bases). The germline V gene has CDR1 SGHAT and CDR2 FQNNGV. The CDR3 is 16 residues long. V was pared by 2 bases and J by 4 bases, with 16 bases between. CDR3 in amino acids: CASSLLPEPGADTQYF. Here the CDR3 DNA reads TGTGCCAGCAGCTTACTCCCTGAACCGGGGGCAGATACGCAGTATTTT.

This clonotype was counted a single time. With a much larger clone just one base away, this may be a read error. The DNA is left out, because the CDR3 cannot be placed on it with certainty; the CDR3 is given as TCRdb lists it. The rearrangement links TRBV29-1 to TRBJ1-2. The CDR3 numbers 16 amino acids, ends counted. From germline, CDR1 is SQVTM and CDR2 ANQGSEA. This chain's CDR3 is CSVAGTSSSDNYGCTF.

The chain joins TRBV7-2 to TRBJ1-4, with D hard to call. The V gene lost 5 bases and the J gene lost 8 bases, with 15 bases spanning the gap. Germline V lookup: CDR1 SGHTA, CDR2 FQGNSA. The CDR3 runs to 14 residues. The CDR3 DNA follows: TGTGCCAGCAGCCCCTACCGGCGACGGGAAAAACTGTTTTTT. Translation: CASSPYRRREKLFF.

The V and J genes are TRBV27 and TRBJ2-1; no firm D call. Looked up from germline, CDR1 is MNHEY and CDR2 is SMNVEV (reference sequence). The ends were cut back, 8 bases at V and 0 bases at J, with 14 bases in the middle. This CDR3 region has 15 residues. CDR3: CASPCQTYSYNEQFF. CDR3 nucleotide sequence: TGTGCCAGCCCCTGCCAGACTTACTCCTACAATGAGCAGTTCTTC.

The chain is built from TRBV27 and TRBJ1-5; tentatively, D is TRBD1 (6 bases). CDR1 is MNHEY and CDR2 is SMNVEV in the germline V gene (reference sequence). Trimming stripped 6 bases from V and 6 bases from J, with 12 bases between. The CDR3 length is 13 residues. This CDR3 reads CASSKGGTQPQHF. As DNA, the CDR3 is TGTGCCAGCAGCAAGGGGGGAACTCAGCCCCAGCATTTT.

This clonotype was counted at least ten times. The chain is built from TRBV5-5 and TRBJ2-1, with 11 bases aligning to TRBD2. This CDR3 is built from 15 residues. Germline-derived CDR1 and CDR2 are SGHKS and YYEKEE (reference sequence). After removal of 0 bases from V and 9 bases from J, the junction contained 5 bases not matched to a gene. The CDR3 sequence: CASSLVLAGASEQFF. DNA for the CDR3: TGTGCCAGCAGCTTGGTACTAGCGGGAGCTAGTGAGCAGTTCTTC. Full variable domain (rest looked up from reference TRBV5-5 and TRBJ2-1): DAGVTQSPTHLIKTRGQQVTLRCSPISGHKSVSWYQQVLGQGPQFIFQYYEKEERGRGNFPDRFSARQFPNYSSELNVNALLLGDSALYLCASSLVLAGASEQFFGPGTRLTVL.

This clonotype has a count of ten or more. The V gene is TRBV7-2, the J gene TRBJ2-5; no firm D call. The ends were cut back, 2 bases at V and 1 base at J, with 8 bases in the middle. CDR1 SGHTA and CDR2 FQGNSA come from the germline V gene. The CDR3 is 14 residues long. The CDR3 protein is CASSLPRPQETQYF. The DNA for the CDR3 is TGTGCCAGCAGCTTACCCAGGCCCCAAGAGACCCAGTACTTC.

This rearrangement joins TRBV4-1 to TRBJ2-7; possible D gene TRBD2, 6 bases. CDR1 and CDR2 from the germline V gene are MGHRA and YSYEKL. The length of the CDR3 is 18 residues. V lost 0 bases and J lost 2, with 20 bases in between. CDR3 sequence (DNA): TGCGCCAGCAGCCAAGAATCCGCGGGACCCCTCACGGCCTACGAGCAGTACTTC. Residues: CASSQESAGPLTAYEQYF.

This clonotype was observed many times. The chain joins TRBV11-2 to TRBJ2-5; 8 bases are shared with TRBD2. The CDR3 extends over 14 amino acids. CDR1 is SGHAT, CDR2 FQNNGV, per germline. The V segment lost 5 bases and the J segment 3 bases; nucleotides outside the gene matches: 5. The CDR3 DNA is TGTGCCAGCAGCCATAAGCGGGAGAAAGAGACCCAGTACTTC. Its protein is CASSHKREKETQYF.

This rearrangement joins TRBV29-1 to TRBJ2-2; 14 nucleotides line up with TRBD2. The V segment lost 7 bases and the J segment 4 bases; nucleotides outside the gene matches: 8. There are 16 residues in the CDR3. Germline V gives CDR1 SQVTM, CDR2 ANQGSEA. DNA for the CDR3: TGCAGCGCCAAGGGACTAGCGGGAGTTATCACCGGGGAGCTGTTTTTT. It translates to CSAKGLAGVITGELFF.

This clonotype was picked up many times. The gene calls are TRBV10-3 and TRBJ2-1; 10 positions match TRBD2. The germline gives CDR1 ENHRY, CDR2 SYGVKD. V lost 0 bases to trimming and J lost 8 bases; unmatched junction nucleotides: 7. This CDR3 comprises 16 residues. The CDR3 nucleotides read TGTGCCATCAGTGAGTCAAAGGGACTAGCGACCCATGAGCAGTTCTTC. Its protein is CAISESKGLATHEQFF.

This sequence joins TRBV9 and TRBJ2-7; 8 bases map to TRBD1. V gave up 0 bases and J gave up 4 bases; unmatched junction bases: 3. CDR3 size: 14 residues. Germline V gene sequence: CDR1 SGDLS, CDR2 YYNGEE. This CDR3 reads CASSVGRTGYEQYF. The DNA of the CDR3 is TGTGCCAGCAGCGTAGGCCGGACAGGGTACGAGCAGTACTTC.

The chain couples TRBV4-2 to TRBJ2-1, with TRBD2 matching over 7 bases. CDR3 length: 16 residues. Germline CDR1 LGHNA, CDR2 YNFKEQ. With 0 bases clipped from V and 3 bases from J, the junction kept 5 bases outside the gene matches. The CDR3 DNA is TGTGCCAGCAGCCAAGACGGGAGCGGGGACTACAATGAGCAGTTCTTC. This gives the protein CASSQDGSGDYNEQFF.

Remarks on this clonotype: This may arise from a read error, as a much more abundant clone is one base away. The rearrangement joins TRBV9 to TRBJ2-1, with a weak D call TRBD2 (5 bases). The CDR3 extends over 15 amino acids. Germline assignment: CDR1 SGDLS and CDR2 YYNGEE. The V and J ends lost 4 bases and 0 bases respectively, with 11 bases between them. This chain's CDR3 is CASSPSSSSYNEQFF. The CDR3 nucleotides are TGTGCCAGCAGCCCTAGCTCGAGCTCCTACAATGAGCAGTTCTTC.

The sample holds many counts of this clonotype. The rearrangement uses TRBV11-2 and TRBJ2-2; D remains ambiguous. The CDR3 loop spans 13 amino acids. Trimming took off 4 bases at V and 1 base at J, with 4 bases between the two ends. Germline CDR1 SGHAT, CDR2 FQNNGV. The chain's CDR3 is CASSSWNTGELFF. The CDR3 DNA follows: TGTGCCAGCAGCTCGTGGAACACCGGGGAGCTGTTTTTT. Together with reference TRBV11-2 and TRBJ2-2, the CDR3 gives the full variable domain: EAGVAQSPRYKIIEKRQSVAFWCNPISGHATLYWYQQILGQGPKLLIQFQNNGVVDDSQLPKDRFSAERLKGVDSTLKIQPAKLEDSAVYLCASSSWNTGELFFGEGSRLTVL.

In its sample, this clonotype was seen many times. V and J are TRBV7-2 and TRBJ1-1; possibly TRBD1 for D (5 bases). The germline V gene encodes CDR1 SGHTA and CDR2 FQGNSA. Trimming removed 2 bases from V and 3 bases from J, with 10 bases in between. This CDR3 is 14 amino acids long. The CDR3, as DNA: TGTGCCAGCAGCTTAAACACAGGACACACTGAAGCTTTCTTT. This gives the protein CASSLNTGHTEAFF.

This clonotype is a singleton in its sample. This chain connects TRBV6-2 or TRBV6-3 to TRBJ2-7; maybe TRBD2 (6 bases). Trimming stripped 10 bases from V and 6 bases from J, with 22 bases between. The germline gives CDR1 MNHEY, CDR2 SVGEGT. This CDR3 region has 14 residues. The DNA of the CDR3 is TGTGCCACCTTGGAGGGGTACACATCTGGCGAGCAGTACTTC. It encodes CATLEGYTSGEQYF.

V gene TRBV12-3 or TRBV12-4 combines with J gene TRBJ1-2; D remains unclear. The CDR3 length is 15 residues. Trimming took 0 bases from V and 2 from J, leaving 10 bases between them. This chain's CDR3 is CASSLATAYNYGYTF. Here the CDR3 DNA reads TGTGCCAGCAGTTTAGCTACGGCATACAACTATGGCTACACCTTC.

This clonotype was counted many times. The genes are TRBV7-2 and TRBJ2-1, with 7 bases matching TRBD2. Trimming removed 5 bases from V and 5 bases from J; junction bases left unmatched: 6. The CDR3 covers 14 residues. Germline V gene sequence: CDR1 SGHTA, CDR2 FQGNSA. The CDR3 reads CASSQTSLDNEQFF. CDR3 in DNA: TGTGCCAGCAGCCAGACTAGCCTGGACAATGAGCAGTTCTTC.

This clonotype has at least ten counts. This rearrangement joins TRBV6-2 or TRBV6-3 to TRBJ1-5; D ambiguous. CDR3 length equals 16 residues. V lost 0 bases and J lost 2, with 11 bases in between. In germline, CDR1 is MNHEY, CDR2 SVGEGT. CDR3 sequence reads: CASSYSGWYRNQPQHF. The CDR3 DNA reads TGTGCCAGCAGTTACTCGGGGTGGTACCGCAATCAGCCCCAGCATTTT.

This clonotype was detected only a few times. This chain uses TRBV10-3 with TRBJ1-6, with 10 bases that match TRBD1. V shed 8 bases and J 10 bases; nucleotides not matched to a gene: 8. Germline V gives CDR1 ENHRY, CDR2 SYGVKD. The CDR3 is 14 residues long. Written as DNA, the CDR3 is TGTGCCATCTCCGGACAGGGGGTATTATCACCCCTCCACTTT. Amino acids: CAISGQGVLSPLHF.

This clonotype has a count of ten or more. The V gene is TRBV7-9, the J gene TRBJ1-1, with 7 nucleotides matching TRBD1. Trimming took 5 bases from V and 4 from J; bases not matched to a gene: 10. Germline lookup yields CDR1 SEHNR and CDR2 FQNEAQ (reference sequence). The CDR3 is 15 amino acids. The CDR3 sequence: CASSLGGAGRTEAFF. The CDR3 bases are TGTGCCAGCAGCCTAGGGGGCGCGGGTCGCACTGAAGCTTTCTTT.

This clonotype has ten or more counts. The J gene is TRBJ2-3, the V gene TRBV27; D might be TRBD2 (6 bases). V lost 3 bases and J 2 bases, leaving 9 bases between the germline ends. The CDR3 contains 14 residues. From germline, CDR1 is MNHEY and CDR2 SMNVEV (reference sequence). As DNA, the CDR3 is TGTGCCAGCAGTTTCGGGAGATTCACAGATACGCAGTATTTT. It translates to CASSFGRFTDTQYF.